This T cell receptor beta chain was retrieved from a study of blood T cell repertoires in COVID-19. Study at large: The analysed material was cDNA or gDNA that came from T cells, B-cell-depleted T cells, or PBMCs.

The CDR3 extends over 19 amino acids. V gave up 2 bases and J gave up 0 bases; unmatched junction bases: 9. CDR1 SGHRS and CDR2 YFSETQ come from the germline V gene. The study drew participants aged about 18 to 90 years from roughly 25 US areas. In assigning cohorts, the study relied on participant-reported clinical history. Clones were read by immunoSEQ multiplex PCR, and TCRdb kept only the in-frame ones, dropping some. The sample lists 150,000 to 200,000 clones; about 90% were seen once. The chain couples TRBV5-1 to TRBJ2-7; TRBD2 aligns across 15 bases. The sample consisted of PBMCs or T cells enriched from blood (not recorded which). This clonotype was sampled from a woman aged 18-29 years who had recovered from COVID-19. This CDR3 reads CASSFTSGTSGGSSYEQYF. The CDR3 region has the DNA TGCGCCAGCAGCTTCACTTCCGGGACTAGCGGGGGGAGCTCCTACGAGCAGTACTTC. Full variable domain (remainder filled in from reference TRBV5-1 and TRBJ2-7): KAGVTQTPRYLIKTRGQQVTLSCSPISGHRSVSWYQQTPGQGLQFLFEYFSETQRNKGNFPGRFSGRQFSNSRSEMNVSTLELGDSALYLCASSFTSGTSGGSSYEQYFGPGTRLTVT.